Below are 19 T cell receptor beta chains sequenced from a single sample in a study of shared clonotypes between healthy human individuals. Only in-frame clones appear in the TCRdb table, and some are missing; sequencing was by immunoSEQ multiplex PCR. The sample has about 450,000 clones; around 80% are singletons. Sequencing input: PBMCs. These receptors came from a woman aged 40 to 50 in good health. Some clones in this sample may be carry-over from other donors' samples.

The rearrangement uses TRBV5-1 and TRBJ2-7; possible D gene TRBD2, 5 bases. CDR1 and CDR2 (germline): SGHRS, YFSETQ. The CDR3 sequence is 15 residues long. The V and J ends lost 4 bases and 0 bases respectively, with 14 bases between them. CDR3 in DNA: TGCGCCAGCAGCGGAGGCGGGCCAAGCTCCTACGAGCAGTACTTC. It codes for CASSGGGPSSYEQYF.

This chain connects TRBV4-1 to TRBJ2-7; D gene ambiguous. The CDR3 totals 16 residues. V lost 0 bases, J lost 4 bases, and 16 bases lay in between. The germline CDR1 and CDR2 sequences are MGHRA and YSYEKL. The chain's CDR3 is CASSQDPTGFRYEQYF. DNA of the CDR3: TGCGCCAGCAGCCAAGATCCGACCGGGTTTAGGTACGAGCAGTACTTC.

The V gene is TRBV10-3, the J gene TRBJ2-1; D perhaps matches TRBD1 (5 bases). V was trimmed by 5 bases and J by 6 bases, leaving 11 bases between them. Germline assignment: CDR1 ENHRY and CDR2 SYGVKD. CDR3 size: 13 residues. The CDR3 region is CAISQTEFNEQFF. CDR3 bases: TGTGCCATCAGTCAGACAGAGTTCAATGAGCAGTTCTTC.

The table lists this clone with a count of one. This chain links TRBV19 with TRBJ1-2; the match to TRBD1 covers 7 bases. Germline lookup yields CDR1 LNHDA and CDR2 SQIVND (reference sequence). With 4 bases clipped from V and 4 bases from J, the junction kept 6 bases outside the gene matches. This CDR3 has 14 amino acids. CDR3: CASSTRQGTYGYTF. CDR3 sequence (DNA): TGTGCCAGTAGTACGCGACAGGGTACCTATGGCTACACCTTC. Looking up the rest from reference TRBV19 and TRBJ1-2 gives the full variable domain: DGGITQSPKYLFRKEGQNVTLSCEQNLNHDAMYWYRQDPGQGLRLIYYSQIVNDFQKGDIAEGYSVSREKKESFPLTVTSAQKNPTAFYLCASSTRQGTYGYTFGSGTRLTVV.

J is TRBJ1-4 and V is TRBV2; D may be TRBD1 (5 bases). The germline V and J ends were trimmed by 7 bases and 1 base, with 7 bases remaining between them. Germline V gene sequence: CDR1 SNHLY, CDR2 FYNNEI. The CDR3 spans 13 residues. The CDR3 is CASKQGTNEKLFF. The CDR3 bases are TGTGCCAGCAAGCAGGGAACTAATGAAAAACTGTTTTTT.

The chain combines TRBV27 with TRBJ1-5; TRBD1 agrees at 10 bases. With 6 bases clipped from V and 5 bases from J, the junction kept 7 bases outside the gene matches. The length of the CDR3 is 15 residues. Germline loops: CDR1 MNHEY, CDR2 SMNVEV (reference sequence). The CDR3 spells CASRRSDRGHQPQHF. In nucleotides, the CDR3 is TGTGCCAGCAGGAGATCCGACAGGGGGCATCAGCCCCAGCATTTT.

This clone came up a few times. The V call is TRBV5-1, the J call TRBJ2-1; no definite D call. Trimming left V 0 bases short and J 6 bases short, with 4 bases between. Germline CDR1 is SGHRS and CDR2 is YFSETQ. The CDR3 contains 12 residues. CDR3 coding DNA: TGCGCCAGCAGCTTGGGCGTCAATGAGCAGTTCTTC. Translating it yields CASSLGVNEQFF.

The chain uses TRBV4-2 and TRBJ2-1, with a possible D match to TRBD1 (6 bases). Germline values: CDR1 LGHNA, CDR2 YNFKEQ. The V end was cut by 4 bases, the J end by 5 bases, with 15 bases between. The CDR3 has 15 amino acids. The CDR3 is CASSPYRDKNNEQFF. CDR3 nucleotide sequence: TGTGCCAGCAGCCCATACCGGGACAAGAACAATGAGCAGTTCTTC.

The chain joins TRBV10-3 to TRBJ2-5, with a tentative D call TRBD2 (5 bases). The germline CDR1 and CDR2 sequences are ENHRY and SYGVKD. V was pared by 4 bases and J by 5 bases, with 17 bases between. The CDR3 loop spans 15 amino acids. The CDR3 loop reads CAISGTVGKRETQYF. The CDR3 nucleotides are TGTGCCATCAGTGGTACGGTCGGGAAGCGGGAGACCCAGTACTTC.

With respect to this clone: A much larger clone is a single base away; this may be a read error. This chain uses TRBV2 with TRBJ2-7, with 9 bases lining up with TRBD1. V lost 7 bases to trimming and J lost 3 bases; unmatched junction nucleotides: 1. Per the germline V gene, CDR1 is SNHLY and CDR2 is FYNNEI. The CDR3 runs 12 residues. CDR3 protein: CASKDRGYEQYF. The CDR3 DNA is TGTGCCAGCAAGGACAGGGGCTACGAGCAGTACTTC.

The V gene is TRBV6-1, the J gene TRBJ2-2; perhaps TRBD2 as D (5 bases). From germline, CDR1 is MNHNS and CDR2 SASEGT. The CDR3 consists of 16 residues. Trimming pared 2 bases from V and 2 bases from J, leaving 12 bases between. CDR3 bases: TGTGCCAGCAGTGAAAATCCCGGGGTTAACACCGGGGAGCTGTTTTTT. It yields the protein CASSENPGVNTGELFF.

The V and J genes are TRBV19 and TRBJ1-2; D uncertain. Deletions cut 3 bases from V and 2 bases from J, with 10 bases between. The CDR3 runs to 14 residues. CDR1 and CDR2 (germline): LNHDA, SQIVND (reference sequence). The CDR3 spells CASSIRLGNYGYTF. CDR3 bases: TGTGCCAGTAGTATCAGACTCGGGAACTATGGCTACACCTTC.

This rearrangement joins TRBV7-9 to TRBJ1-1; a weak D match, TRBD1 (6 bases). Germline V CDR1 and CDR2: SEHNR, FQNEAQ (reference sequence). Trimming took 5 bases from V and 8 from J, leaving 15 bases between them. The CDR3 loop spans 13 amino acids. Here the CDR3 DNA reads TGTGCCAGCAGCATTCTCAGGGGCGGAGAAGCTTTCTTT. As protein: CASSILRGGEAFF.

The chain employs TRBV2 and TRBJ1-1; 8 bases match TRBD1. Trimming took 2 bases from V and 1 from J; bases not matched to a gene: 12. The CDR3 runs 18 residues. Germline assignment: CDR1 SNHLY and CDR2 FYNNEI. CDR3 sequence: CASSETPWTGRTNTEAFF. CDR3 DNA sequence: TGTGCCAGCAGTGAAACTCCCTGGACAGGGCGGACGAACACTGAAGCTTTCTTT.

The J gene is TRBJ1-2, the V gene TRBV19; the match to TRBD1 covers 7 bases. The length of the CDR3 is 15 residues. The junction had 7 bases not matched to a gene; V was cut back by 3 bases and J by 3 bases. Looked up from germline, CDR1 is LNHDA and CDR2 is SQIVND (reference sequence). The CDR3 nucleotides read TGTGCCAGTAGTATCCCAGGGGGGGTAGACTATGGCTACACCTTC. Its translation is CASSIPGGVDYGYTF.

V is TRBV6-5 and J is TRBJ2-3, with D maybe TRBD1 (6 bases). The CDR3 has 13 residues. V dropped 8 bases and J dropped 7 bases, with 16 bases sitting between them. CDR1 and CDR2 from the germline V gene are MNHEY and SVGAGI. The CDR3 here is CASWTADPYTQYF. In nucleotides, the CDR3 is TGTGCCAGCTGGACAGCAGACCCCTATACGCAGTATTTT.

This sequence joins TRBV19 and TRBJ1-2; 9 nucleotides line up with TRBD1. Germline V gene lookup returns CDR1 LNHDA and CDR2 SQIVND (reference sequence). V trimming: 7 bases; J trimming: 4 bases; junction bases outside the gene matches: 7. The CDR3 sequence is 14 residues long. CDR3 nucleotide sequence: TGTGCCAGTACGCCGGGACAGGGCGTCTATGGCTACACCTTC. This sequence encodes CASTPGQGVYGYTF.

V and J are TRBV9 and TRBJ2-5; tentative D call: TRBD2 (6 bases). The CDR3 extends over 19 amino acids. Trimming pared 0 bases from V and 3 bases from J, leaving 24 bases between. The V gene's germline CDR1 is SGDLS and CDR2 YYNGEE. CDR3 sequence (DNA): TGTGCCAGCAGCGTAGGGCAGGGAGGAGGGTCACGTTTTGAAGAGACCCAGTACTTC. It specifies CASSVGQGGGSRFEETQYF. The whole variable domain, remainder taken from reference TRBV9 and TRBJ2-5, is DSGVTQTPKHLITATGQRVTLRCSPRSGDLSVYWYQQSLDQGLQFLIQYYNGEERAKGNILERFSAQQFPDLHSELNLSSLELGDSALYFCASSVGQGGGSRFEETQYFGPGTRLLVL.

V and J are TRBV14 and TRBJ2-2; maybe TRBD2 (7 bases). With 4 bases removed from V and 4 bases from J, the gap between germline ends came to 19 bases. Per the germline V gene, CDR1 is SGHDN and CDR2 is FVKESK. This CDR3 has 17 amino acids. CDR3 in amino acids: CASSPRGGGAVTGELFF. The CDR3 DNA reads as TGTGCCAGCAGCCCAAGAGGGGGAGGGGCTGTCACCGGGGAGCTGTTTTTT.